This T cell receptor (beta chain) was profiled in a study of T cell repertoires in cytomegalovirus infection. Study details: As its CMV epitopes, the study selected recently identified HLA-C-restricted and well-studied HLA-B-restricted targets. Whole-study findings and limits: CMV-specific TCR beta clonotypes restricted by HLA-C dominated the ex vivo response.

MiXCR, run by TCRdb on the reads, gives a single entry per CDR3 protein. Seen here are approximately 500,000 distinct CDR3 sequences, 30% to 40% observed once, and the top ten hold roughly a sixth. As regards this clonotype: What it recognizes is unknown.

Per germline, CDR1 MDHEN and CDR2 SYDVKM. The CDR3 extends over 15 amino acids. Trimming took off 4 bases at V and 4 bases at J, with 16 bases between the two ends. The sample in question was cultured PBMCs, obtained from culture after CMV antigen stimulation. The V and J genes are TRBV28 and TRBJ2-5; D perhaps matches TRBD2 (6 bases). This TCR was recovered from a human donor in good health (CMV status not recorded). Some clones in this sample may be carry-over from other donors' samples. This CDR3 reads CASSSLGGFAETQYF. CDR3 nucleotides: TGTGCCAGCAGTTCCCTTGGGGGGTTTGCAGAGACCCAGTACTTC. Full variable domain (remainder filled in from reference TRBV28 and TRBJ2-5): DVKVTQSSRYLVKRTGEKVFLECVQDMDHENMFWYRQDPGLGLRLIYFSYDVKMKEKGDIPEGYSVSREKKERFSLILESASTNQTSMYLCASSSLGGFAETQYFGPGTRLLVL.